This entry lists 5 T cell receptor beta chains sequenced from one sample in a study of blood T cell repertoires in COVID-19 (dated by TCRdb to the early 2020s). The library was prepared using the immunoSEQ multiplex PCR assay. The clones in this table, taken by TCRdb from immuneACCESS, are in-frame only. Not every clone is retained; where verified, under half of the shortfall comes from an unresolved V gene, and the cause of the rest is unknown. The sample table records under 300,000 clones; roughly four fifths of these occur just once. The top ten hold 1.5% to 2% of the sample. The source material was peripheral blood. The receptor set was obtained from a young man who had recovered from COVID-19.

The chain is built from TRBV3-1 (or the pseudogene TRBV3-2) and TRBJ2-1; 8 bases map to TRBD1. The germline V gene has CDR1 LGHDT and CDR2 YNNKEL (reference sequence). The CDR3 consists of 15 residues. J gave up 8 bases and V 4 bases, and 10 bases lay outside the gene matches. The CDR3, as DNA: TGTGCCAGCAGCCGCGGTGGACAGGGAAGGGATGAGCAGTTCTTC. Amino acids: CASSRGGQGRDEQFF.

The chain has TRBV2 and TRBJ1-2, with D perhaps TRBD1 (6 bases). Trimming removed 10 bases from V and 3 bases from J, with 15 bases in between. Germline CDR1 reads SNHLY; CDR2 reads FYNNEI. The CDR3 consists of 13 residues. CDR3 in DNA: TGTGCCACACACAGGGTGTTAGACTATGGCTACACCTTC. It encodes CATHRVLDYGYTF.

V and J are TRBV19 and TRBJ1-1, with no clear D. CDR1 LNHDA and CDR2 SQIVND come from the germline V gene (reference sequence). V was pared by 3 bases and J by 2 bases, with 10 bases between. The CDR3 has 14 residues. In DNA, the CDR3 is TGTGCCAGTAGTATCTCGGCGGAAAACACTGAAGCTTTCTTT. Translating it yields CASSISAENTEAFF.

This chain connects TRBV21-1 to TRBJ2-5; the tabulated D call, TRBD1, remains unverified against the DNA. TRBV21-1 has pseudogene status. The CDR3 loop spans 21 amino acids. This CDR3 reads CASSNLRQGWRDADNQETQYF. The CDR3 nucleotides read TGTGCCAGCAGCAACCTCAGACAGGGTTGGAGGGATGCGGACAACCAAGAGACCCAGTACTTC.

This chain links TRBV5-1 with TRBJ1-2; 9 bases fit TRBD1. J lost 2 bases, V lost 2 bases, and 4 bases had no gene match. CDR3 length: 15 amino acids. Per the germline V gene, CDR1 is SGHRS and CDR2 is YFSETQ. CDR3 nucleotides: TGCGCCAGCAGCTTAGACAGGGGGATGAACTATGGCTACACCTTC. This gives the protein CASSLDRGMNYGYTF.